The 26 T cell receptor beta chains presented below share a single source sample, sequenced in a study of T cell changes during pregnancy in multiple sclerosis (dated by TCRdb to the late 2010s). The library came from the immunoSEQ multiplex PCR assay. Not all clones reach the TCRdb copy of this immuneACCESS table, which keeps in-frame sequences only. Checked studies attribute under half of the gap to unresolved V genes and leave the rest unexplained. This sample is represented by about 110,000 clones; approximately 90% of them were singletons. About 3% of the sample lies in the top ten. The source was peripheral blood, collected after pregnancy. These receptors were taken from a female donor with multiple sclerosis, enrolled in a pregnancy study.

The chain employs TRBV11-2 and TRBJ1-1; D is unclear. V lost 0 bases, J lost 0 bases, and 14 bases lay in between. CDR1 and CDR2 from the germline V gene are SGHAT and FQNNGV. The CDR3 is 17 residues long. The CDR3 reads CASSLDSIGDMNTEAFF. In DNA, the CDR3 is TGTGCCAGCAGCTTAGATTCTATTGGAGATATGAACACTGAAGCTTTCTTT.

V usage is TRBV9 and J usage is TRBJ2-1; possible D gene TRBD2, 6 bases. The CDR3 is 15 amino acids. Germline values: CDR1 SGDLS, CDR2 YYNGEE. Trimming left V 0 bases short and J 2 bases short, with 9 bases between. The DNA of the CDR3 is TGTGCCAGCAGCGTAGAAGGGACTGCCTACAATGAGCAGTTCTTC. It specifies CASSVEGTAYNEQFF.

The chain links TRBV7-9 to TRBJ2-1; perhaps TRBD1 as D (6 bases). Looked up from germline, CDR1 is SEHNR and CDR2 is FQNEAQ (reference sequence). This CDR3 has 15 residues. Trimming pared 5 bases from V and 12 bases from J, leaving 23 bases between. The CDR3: CASSRPGHRMMGQFF. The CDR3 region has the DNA TGTGCCAGCAGCCGGCCGGGACACCGCATGATGGGGCAGTTCTTC.

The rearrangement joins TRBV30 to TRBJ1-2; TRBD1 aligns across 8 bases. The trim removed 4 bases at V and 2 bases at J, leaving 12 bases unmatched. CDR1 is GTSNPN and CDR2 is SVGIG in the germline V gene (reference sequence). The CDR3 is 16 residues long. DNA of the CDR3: TGTGCCTGGAACCCGGGACAGGCTTTGATCAACTATGGCTACACCTTC. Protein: CAWNPGQALINYGYTF.

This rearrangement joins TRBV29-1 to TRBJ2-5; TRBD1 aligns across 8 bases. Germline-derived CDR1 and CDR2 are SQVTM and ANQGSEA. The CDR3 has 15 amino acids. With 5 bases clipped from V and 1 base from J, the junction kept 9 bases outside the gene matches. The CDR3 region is CSVLPGQEFQETQYF. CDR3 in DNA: TGCAGCGTTCTGCCGGGACAGGAGTTCCAAGAGACCCAGTACTTC.

The CDR3 loop is CASSYHAPGYEQYF. CDR3 nucleotide sequence: TGTGCCAGCAGTTACCACGCACCGGGATACGAGCAGTACTTC. The rearrangement uses TRBV6-5 and TRBJ2-7; D perhaps matches TRBD2 (5 bases). Germline values: CDR1 MNHEY, CDR2 SVGAGI. The CDR3 has 14 amino acids. V was clipped by 2 bases and J by 4 bases, with 12 bases between them.

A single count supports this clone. CDR3 residues: CASSVAAGATYEQYF. CDR3 DNA: TGTGCCAGCAGCGTAGCTGCGGGGGCTACCTACGAGCAGTACTTC. The chain links TRBV9 to TRBJ2-7; D is possibly TRBD2 (7 bases). The CDR3 contains 15 residues. From germline, CDR1 is SGDLS and CDR2 YYNGEE. V gave up 0 bases and J gave up 2 bases, with 12 bases separating them.

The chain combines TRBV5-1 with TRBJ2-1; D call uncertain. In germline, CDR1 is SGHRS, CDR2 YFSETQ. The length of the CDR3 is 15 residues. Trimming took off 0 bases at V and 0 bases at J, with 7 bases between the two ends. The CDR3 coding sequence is TGCGCCAGCAGCTTGGGCCAGGACTCCTACAATGAGCAGTTCTTC. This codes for CASSLGQDSYNEQFF.

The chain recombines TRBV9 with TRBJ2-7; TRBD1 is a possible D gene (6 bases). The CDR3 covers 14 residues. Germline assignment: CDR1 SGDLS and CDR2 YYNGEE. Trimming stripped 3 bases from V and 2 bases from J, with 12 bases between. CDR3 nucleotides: TGTGCCAGCAGCGCTGGTCCAGGGGCCTACGAGCAGTACTTC. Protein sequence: CASSAGPGAYEQYF.

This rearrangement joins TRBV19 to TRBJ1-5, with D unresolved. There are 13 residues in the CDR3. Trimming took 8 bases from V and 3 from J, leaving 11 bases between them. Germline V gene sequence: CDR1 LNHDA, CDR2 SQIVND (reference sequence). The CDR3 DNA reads TGTGCCAGTTCTAGCTCGTACAATCAGCCCCAGCATTTT. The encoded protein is CASSSSYNQPQHF. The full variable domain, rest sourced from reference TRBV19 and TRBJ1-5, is DGGITQSPKYLFRKEGQNVTLSCEQNLNHDAMYWYRQDPGQGLRLIYYSQIVNDFQKGDIAEGYSVSREKKESFPLTVTSAQKNPTAFYLCASSSSYNQPQHFGDGTRLSIL.

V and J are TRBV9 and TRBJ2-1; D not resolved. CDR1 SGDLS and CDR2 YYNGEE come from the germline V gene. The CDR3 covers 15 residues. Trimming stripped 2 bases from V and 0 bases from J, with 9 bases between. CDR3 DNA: TGTGCCAGCAGCGTGAAAGCAAACTCCTACAATGAGCAGTTCTTC. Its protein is CASSVKANSYNEQFF. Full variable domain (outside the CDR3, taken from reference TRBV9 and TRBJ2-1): DSGVTQTPKHLITATGQRVTLRCSPRSGDLSVYWYQQSLDQGLQFLIQYYNGEERAKGNILERFSAQQFPDLHSELNLSSLELGDSALYFCASSVKANSYNEQFFGPGTRLTVL.

CDR3 DNA: TGCGCCAGCAGCTTGCAGGGGGACACTGAAGCTTTCTTT. Translated, it gives CASSLQGDTEAFF. The chain recombines TRBV5-1 with TRBJ1-1; TRBD1 matches 7 bases. J gave up 3 bases and V 1 base, and 0 bases lay outside the gene matches. Germline V gives CDR1 SGHRS, CDR2 YFSETQ. This CDR3 contains 13 residues. Full variable domain (outside the CDR3, taken from reference TRBV5-1 and TRBJ1-1): KAGVTQTPRYLIKTRGQQVTLSCSPISGHRSVSWYQQTPGQGLQFLFEYFSETQRNKGNFPGRFSGRQFSNSRSEMNVSTLELGDSALYLCASSLQGDTEAFFGQGTRLTVV.

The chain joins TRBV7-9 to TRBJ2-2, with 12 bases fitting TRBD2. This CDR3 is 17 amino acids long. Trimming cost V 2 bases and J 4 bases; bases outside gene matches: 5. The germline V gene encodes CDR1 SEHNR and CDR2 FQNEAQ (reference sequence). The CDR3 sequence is CASSLSLAGGATGELFF. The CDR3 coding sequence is TGTGCCAGCAGCTTATCACTAGCGGGGGGTGCCACCGGGGAGCTGTTTTTT. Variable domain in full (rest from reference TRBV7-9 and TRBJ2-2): DTGVSQNPRHKITKRGQNVTFRCDPISEHNRLYWYRQTLGQGPEFLTYFQNEAQLEKSRLLSDRFSAERPKGSFSTLEIQRTEQGDSAMYLCASSLSLAGGATGELFFGEGSRLTVL.

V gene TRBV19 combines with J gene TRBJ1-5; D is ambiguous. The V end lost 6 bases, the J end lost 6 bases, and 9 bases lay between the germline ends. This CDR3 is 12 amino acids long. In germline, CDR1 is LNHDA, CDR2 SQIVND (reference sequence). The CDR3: CASSTYPQPQHF. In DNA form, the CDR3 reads TGTGCCAGTAGCACCTACCCTCAGCCCCAGCATTTT.

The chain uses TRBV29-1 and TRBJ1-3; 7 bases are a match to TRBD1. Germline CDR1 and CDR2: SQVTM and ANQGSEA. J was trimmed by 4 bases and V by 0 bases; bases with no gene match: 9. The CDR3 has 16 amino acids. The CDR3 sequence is CSVEDPQRGQGNTIYF. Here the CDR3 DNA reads TGCAGCGTTGAAGATCCCCAAAGGGGGCAAGGAAACACCATATATTTT.

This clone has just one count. The CDR3 spells CATSRDLRGSGQPQHF. DNA of the CDR3: TGTGCCACCAGCAGAGATCTACGGGGATCAGGTCAGCCCCAGCATTTT. The chain joins TRBV15 to TRBJ1-5; D unresolved. Trimming stripped 0 bases from V and 6 bases from J, with 15 bases between. From germline, CDR1 is LNHNV and CDR2 YYDKDF (reference sequence). The CDR3 consists of 16 residues.

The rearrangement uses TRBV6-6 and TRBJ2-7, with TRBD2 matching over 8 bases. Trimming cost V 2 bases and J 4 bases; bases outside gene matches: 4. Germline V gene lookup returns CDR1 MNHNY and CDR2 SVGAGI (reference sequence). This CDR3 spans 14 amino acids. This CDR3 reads CASSYPGGGYEQYF. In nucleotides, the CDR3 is TGTGCCAGCAGTTACCCCGGGGGGGGATACGAGCAGTACTTC.

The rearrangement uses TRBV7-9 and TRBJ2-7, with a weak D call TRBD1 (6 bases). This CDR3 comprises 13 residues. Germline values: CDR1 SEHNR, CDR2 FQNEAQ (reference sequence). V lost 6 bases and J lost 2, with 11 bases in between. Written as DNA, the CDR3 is TGTGCCAGCAGTCTCCGGGACACCTACGAGCAGTACTTC. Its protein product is CASSLRDTYEQYF. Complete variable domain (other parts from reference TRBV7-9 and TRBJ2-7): DTGVSQNPRHKITKRGQNVTFRCDPISEHNRLYWYRQTLGQGPEFLTYFQNEAQLEKSRLLSDRFSAERPKGSFSTLEIQRTEQGDSAMYLCASSLRDTYEQYFGPGTRLTVT.

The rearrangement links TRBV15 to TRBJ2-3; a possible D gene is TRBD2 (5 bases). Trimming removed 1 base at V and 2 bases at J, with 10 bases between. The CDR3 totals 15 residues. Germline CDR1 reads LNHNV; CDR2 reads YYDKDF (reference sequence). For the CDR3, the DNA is TGTGCCACCAGCAGAGGACATAGCGACACAGATACGCAGTATTTT. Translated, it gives CATSRGHSDTDTQYF.

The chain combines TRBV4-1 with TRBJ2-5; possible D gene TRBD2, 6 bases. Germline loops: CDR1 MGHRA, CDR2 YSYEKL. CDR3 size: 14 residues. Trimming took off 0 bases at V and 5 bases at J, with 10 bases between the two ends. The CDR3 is CASSQESRGETQYF. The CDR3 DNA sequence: TGCGCCAGCAGCCAAGAAAGCCGGGGGGAGACCCAGTACTTC.

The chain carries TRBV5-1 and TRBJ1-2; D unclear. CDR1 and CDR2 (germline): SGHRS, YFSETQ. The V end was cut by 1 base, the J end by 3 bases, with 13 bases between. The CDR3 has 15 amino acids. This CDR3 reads CASSLWKGEDYGYTF. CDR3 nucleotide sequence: TGCGCCAGCAGCTTGTGGAAGGGAGAGGACTATGGCTACACCTTC.

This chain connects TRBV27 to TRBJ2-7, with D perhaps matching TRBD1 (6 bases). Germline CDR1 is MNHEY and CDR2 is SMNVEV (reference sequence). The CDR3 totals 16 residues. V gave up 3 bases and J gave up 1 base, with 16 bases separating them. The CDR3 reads CASSFSTGIISYEQYF. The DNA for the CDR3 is TGTGCCAGCAGTTTCTCGACAGGCATAATTTCCTACGAGCAGTACTTC.

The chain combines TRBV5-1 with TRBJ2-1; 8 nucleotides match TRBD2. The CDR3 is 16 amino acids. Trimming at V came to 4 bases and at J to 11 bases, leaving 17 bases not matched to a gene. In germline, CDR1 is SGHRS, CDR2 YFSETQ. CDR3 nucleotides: TGCGCCAGCAGCCCATCCTCTCGTGGGCGGGGGGCTCAGCAGTTCTTC. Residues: CASSPSSRGRGAQQFF.

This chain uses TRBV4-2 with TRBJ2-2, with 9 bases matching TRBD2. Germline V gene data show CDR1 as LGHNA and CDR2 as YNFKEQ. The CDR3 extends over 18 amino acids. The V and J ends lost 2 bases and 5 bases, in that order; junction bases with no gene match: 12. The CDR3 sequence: CASSQLASGATLTGELFF. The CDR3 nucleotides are TGTGCCAGCAGCCAATTGGCTAGCGGGGCCACATTGACCGGGGAGCTGTTTTTT.

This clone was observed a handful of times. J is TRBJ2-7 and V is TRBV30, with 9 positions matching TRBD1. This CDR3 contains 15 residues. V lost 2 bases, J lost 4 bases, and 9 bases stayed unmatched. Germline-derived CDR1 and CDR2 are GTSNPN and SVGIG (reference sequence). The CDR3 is CAWSRGTGSWYEQYF. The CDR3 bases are TGTGCCTGGAGTAGAGGGACAGGGTCATGGTACGAGCAGTACTTC.

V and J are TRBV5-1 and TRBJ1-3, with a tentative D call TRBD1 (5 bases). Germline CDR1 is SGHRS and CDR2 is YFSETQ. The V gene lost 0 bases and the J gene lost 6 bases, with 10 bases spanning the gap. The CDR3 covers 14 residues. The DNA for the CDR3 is TGCGCCAGCAGCTTGGGGGCAGGGCCAAACACCATATATTTT. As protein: CASSLGAGPNTIYF.